This is a list of T cell receptor beta chains from one sample in a study of blood T cell repertoires in COVID-19. Produced via immunoSEQ multiplex PCR; TCRdb's table is partial and in-frame only. The table shows some 310,000 clones, with 90% occurring only once. The sample taken for sequencing was peripheral blood. These receptors were obtained from a woman younger than 45 with COVID-19, enrolled during active disease. Both conserved end residues are part of each CDR3. A D gene is named only where the DNA matches it firmly. Expanded clones are given a class, and other clones once, few, many or no size at all.

TRBV29-1	.	TRBJ1-1	TRBD1	CSVGGQGAKNTEAFF	TGCAGCGTAGGGGGACAGGGGGCCAAAAACACTGAAGCTTTCTTT
TRBV28	.	TRBJ1-3	TRBD1	CASRQGAGNTIYF	TGTGCCTCCAGGCAGGGGGCTGGAAACACCATATATTTT
TRBV6-6	.	TRBJ1-6	TRBD1	CASRTLGQGNSPLHF	TGTGCCAGCAGAACTCTAGGACAGGGGAATTCACCCCTCCACTTT
TRBV30	.	TRBJ1-1	.	CAWSVRGGRTEAFF	TGTGCCTGGAGTGTACGTGGGGGCCGGACTGAAGCTTTCTTT
TRBV10-3	.	TRBJ1-2	.	CAISESRGYGYTF	TGTGCCATCAGTGAGTCGAGGGGGTATGGCTACACCTTC
TRBV4-2	.	TRBJ2-7	.	CASSPPGFEQYF	TGTGCCAGCAGCCCCCCAGGGTTCGAGCAGTACTTC
TRBV3-1/TRBV3-2	.	TRBJ1-1	.	CASSHLLGAIEAFF	TGTGCCAGCAGCCACTTACTGGGGGCTATTGAAGCTTTCTTT
TRBV7-7	.	TRBJ2-1	TRBD2	CASSLGLAGAYNEQFF	TGTGCCAGCAGCTTAGGATTAGCGGGAGCTTACAATGAGCAGTTCTTC
TRBV11-2	.	TRBJ2-7	TRBD2	CASSLALAGRGEQYF	TGTGCCAGCAGCTTAGCACTAGCGGGAAGAGGCGAGCAGTACTTC
TRBV21-1	.	TRBJ1-5	.	CASSNGDRLYSNQPQHF	TGTGCCAGCAGCAATGGGGACAGACTATATAGCAATCAGCCCCAGCATTTT
TRBV27	.	TRBJ2-5	.	CASSFPGETQYF	TGTGCCAGCAGTTTCCCGGGAGAGACCCAGTACTTC
TRBV4-1	.	TRBJ2-3	.	CASSTSTDTQYF	TGCGCCAGCTCGACTTCTACAGATACGCAGTATTTT
TRBV11-1	once	TRBJ1-1	.	CASSLAGTLNTEAFF	TGTGCCAGCAGCTTAGCCGGGACATTAAACACTGAAGCTTTCTTT
TRBV19	once	TRBJ2-5	TRBD1	CASSRTGTAVETQYF	TGTGCCAGTAGTCGGACCGGGACAGCTGTAGAGACCCAGTACTTC
TRBV6-5	.	TRBJ2-4	TRBD2	CSAGGKENIQYF	TGTTCGGCGGGGGGCAAGGAAAACATTCAGTACTTC
TRBV19	.	TRBJ1-2	.	CASSLGTHVGYTF	TGTGCCAGTTCCCTCGGGACACACGTTGGCTACACCTTC
TRBV19	few	TRBJ1-2	.	CASSLNPGAGANYGYTF	TGTGCCAGTTCCTTAAATCCGGGGGCGGGAGCTAACTATGGCTACACCTTC
TRBV10-3	.	TRBJ2-1	TRBD2	CAISKGLAELSYNEQFF	TGTGCCATCAGTAAGGGACTAGCGGAACTCTCCTACAATGAGCAGTTCTTC
TRBV10-2	large	TRBJ1-6	TRBD1	CASSESTDRASPLHF	TGCGCCAGCAGTGAGTCGACTGACAGGGCTTCACCCCTCCACTTT
TRBV5-1	.	TRBJ2-1	TRBD1	CASSSGTVAYNEQFF	TGCGCCAGCAGCTCCGGGACAGTGGCCTACAATGAGCAGTTCTTC
TRBV6-5	few	TRBJ1-2	TRBD1	CASSSQGASVYGYTF	TGTGCCAGCAGTTCCCAGGGGGCGAGTGTCTATGGCTACACCTTC
TRBV6-5	.	TRBJ1-2	.	CASSSLTNYGYTF	TGTGCCAGCAGCTCACTGACTAACTATGGCTACACCTTC
TRBV7-2	.	TRBJ1-1	.	CASSPTGVGSNTEAFF	TGTGCCAGCAGCCCTACGGGGGTCGGGTCGAACACTGAAGCTTTCTTT
TRBV19	.	TRBJ2-1	TRBD2	CASSIRLAGLYNEQFF	TGTGCCAGTAGTATCCGACTAGCGGGACTCTACAATGAGCAGTTCTTC
TRBV18	.	TRBJ2-1	TRBD2	CASSPGTSGSEQFF	TGTGCCAGCTCACCCGGGACTAGCGGGAGTGAGCAGTTCTTC
TRBV29-1	.	TRBJ2-5	.	CSVEAGTGEDF	TGCAGCGTTGAAGCCGGAACAGGGGAGGACTTC
TRBV5-8	.	TRBJ1-4	.	CASSYPGHAINEKLFF	TGTGCCAGCAGCTATCCAGGTCATGCTATTAATGAAAAACTGTTTTTT
TRBV27	.	TRBJ2-1	.	CASAGILVKEQFF	TGTGCCAGCGCCGGGATATTGGTCAAGGAGCAGTTCTTC
TRBV28	.	TRBJ1-5	.	CASSFVSHSNQPQHF	TGTGCCAGCAGTTTCGTGAGTCATAGCAATCAGCCCCAGCATTTT
TRBV6-2/TRBV6-3	once	TRBJ2-5	.	CASSYNSGKGETQYF	TGTGCCAGCAGTTACAATAGCGGAAAGGGGGAGACCCAGTACTTC
TRBV5-4	.	TRBJ2-1	.	CASSLVTVPEQFF	TGTGCCAGCAGCTTGGTCACGGTACCGGAGCAGTTCTTC
TRBV6-2/TRBV6-3	.	TRBJ2-1	TRBD2	CASSYEGAGYNEQFF	TGTGCCAGCAGTTACGAGGGAGCGGGATACAATGAGCAGTTCTTC
TRBV5-1	.	TRBJ1-1	.	CASSLDGVMNTEAFF	TGCGCCAGCAGCTTGGACGGGGTCATGAACACTGAAGCTTTCTTT
TRBV3-1/TRBV3-2	.	TRBJ2-1	TRBD1	CASSQAQGANEQFF	TGTGCCAGCAGCCAAGCACAGGGGGCGAATGAGCAGTTCTTC
TRBV21-1	.	TRBJ2-3	.	CASSWGLAGDTQYF	TGTGCCAGCAGCTGGGGACTAGCGGGAGATACGCAGTATTTT
TRBV6-5	.	TRBJ1-1	TRBD1	CASSPRTGPGTEAFF	TGTGCCAGCAGTCCCCGGACAGGGCCGGGCACTGAAGCTTTCTTT
TRBV24-1	.	TRBJ1-2	.	CATSGPGWERAGGYTF	TGTGCCACCAGTGGTCCAGGGTGGGAGAGAGCGGGCGGCTACACCTTC
TRBV27	.	TRBJ1-6	.	CARKGQCHSPLHF	TGTGCCAGGAAAGGACAGTGCCATTCACCCCTCCACTTT
TRBV5-5	.	TRBJ1-1	.	CASSLEGGRANTEAFF	TGTGCCAGCAGCTTGGAAGGCGGCAGGGCGAACACTGAAGCTTTCTTT
TRBV6-5	.	TRBJ1-1	.	CASSYSSGGMNTEAFF	TGTGCCAGCAGTTACTCATCGGGGGGAATGAACACTGAAGCTTTCTTT
TRBV20-1	.	TRBJ1-2	.	CSASALTGNANYGYTF	TGCAGTGCCAGTGCCTTAACAGGGAACGCTAACTATGGCTACACCTTC
TRBV10-2	few	TRBJ1-5	.	CASSAEGGSNQPQHF	TGCGCCAGCAGTGCCGAGGGTGGAAGCAATCAGCCCCAGCATTTT
TRBV2	.	TRBJ2-5	.	CASSQGLAETQYF	TGTGCCAGCAGTCAGGGATTAGCAGAGACCCAGTACTTC